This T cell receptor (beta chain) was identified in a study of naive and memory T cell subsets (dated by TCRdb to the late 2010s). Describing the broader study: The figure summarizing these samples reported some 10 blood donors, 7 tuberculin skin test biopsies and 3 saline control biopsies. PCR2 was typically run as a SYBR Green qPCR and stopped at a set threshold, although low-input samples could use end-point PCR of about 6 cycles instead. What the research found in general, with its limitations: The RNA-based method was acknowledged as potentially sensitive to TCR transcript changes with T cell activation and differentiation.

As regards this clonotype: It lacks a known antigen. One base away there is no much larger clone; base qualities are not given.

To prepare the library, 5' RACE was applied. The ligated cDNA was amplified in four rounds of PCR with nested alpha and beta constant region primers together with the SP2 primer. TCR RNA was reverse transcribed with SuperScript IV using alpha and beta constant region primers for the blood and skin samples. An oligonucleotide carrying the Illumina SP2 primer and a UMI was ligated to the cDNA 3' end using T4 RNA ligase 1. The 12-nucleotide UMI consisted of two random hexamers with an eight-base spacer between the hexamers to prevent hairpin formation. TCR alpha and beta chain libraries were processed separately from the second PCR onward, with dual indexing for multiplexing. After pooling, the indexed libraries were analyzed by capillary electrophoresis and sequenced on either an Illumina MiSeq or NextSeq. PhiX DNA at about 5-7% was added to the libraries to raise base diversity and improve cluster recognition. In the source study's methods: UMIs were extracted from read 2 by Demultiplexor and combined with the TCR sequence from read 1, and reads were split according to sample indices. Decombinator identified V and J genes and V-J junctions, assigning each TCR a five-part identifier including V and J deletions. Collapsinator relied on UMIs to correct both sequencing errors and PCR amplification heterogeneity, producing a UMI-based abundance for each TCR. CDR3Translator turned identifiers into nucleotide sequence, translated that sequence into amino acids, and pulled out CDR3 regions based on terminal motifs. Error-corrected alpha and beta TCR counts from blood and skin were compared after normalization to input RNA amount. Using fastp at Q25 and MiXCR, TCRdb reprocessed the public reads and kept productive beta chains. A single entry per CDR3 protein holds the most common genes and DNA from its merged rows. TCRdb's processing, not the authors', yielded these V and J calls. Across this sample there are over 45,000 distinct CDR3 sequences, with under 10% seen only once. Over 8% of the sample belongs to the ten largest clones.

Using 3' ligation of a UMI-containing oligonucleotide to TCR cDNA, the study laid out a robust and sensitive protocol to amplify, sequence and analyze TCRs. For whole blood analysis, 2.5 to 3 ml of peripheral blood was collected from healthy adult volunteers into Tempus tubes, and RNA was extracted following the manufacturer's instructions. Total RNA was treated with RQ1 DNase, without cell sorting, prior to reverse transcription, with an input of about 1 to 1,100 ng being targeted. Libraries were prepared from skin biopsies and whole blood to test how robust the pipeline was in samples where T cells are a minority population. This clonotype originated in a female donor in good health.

The CDR3: CASSLAGGRDTQYF. The DNA sequence is given as TGTGCCAGCAGTTTAGCGGGGGGGCGAGATACGCAGTATTTT. The chain is made from TRBV12-3 or TRBV12-4 and TRBJ2-3; D gene: possibly TRBD2, on 7 matching bases. Inclusive of the bounding cysteine and phenylalanine, the CDR3 is 14 residues long. CDR3 DNA is the only sequence kept; it has 42 bases, read in frame from the first base. Trimming costs V 0 bases and J 5 bases, and their ends lie 9 bases apart.